These 21 T cell receptor beta chains came from one sample sequenced in a study of blood T cell repertoires in COVID-19. The protocol was immunoSEQ multiplex PCR, while the TCRdb copy is restricted to in-frame clones and leaves out a portion. The table includes fewer than 250,000 clones, 87% detected once. The sample consisted of PBMCs or T cells enriched from blood (not recorded which). The receptors originated from a woman in her 30s with acute COVID-19.

The genes are TRBV10-3 and TRBJ1-1; D might be TRBD1 (5 bases). The ends were cut back, 4 bases at V and 4 bases at J, with 16 bases in the middle. There are 15 residues in the CDR3. Germline-derived CDR1 and CDR2 are ENHRY and SYGVKD. CDR3 bases: TGTGCCATCAGTGTGGAGGGGAAGGGAGTCACTGAAGCTTTCTTT. Encoded protein: CAISVEGKGVTEAFF.

The CDR3 DNA reads as TGTGCCAGCAGCCAGGCCCGGACTAGCGGGGGGGCCGGCACAGATACGCAGTATTTT. This encodes CASSQARTSGGAGTDTQYF. The gene calls are TRBV4-2 and TRBJ2-3; 15 bases agree with TRBD2. Unmatched junction bases numbered 8, after V lost 3 bases and J lost 1 base. Per the germline V gene, CDR1 is LGHNA and CDR2 is YNFKEQ. The CDR3 totals 19 residues.

The chain recombines TRBV7-2 with TRBJ2-7; D is possibly TRBD1 (5 bases). The CDR3 extends over 14 amino acids. Germline V gene sequence: CDR1 SGHTA, CDR2 FQGNSA. Trimming stripped 4 bases from V and 0 bases from J, with 10 bases between. CDR3 sequence reads: CASSSRASSYEQYF. DNA for the CDR3: TGTGCCAGCAGCTCCAGGGCCAGCTCCTACGAGCAGTACTTC. The full variable domain, completed using reference TRBV7-2 and TRBJ2-7, is GAGVSQSPSNKVTEKGKDVELRCDPISGHTALYWYRQSLGQGLEFLIYFQGNSAPDKSGLPSDRFSAERTGGSVSTLTIQRTQQEDSAVYLCASSSRASSYEQYFGPGTRLTVT.

A note on this clone: One end of the junction does not line up with germline, which may come from a read error. The chain has TRBV6-2 or TRBV6-3 and TRBJ1-5; D is unclear. CDR1 and CDR2 from the germline V gene are MNHEY and SVGEGT. This CDR3 is built from 16 residues. CDR3 in amino acids: CASSYSRSGGNRPQHF. The CDR3 DNA reads as TGTGCCAGCAGTTACTCGAGGAGTGGCGGGAATCGGCCCCAGCATTTT.

The chain carries TRBV12-3 or TRBV12-4 and TRBJ2-1; D remains unclear. V shed 6 bases and J shed 8 bases, with 11 bases lying between them. CDR3 length: 12 amino acids. CDR3 sequence reads: CASSLHLDEQFF. CDR3 sequence (DNA): TGTGCCAGCAGCCTCCACTTAGATGAGCAGTTCTTC.

This chain links TRBV18 with TRBJ2-7, with D possibly TRBD2 on 5 matching bases. This CDR3 is built from 16 residues. The germline gives CDR1 KGHSH, CDR2 LQKENI. The ends were cut back, 1 base at V and 4 bases at J, with 17 bases in the middle. CDR3 amino acids: CASSPRRVGVDYEQYF. In nucleotides, the CDR3 is TGTGCCAGCTCACCACGCCGGGTCGGGGTGGATTACGAGCAGTACTTC.

The J gene is TRBJ1-1, the V gene TRBV27; TRBD1 might be the D (5 bases). There are 14 residues in the CDR3. Germline CDR1 is MNHEY and CDR2 is SMNVEV (reference sequence). Trimming removed 3 bases at V and 3 bases at J, with 11 bases between. CDR3 DNA: TGTGCCAGCAGTTTTGGGGGGATGTACACTGAAGCTTTCTTT. This encodes CASSFGGMYTEAFF.

This clone was recorded many times. The chain is built from TRBV6-2 or TRBV6-3 and TRBJ1-2; D is unresolved. The V and J ends lost 0 bases and 4 bases respectively, with 9 bases between them. CDR1 MNHEY and CDR2 SVGEGT come from the germline V gene. The CDR3 has 14 residues. This chain's CDR3 is CASSYSSDRYGYTF. The CDR3 nucleotides read TGTGCCAGCAGTTACTCGAGCGACCGCTATGGCTACACCTTC.

This chain links TRBV3-1 (or the pseudogene TRBV3-2) with TRBJ1-3; D not resolved. Germline V gives CDR1 LGHDT, CDR2 YNNKEL (reference sequence). CDR3 length: 16 residues. Trimming left V 0 bases short and J 3 bases short, with 12 bases between. The CDR3 DNA sequence: TGTGCCAGCAGCCAAGATTACGGGGTAGGTGGAAACACCATATATTTT. The encoded protein is CASSQDYGVGGNTIYF.

The chain has TRBV19 and TRBJ2-1, with D possibly being TRBD2 (6 bases). CDR3 size: 16 residues. Germline V lookup: CDR1 LNHDA, CDR2 SQIVND (reference sequence). V shed 3 bases and J shed 1 base, with 13 bases lying between them. The DNA of the CDR3 is TGTGCCAGTAGTATGGCGTCAGGGACTTCCTACAATGAGCAGTTCTTC. It specifies CASSMASGTSYNEQFF.

The rearrangement links TRBV7-9 to TRBJ2-1; possible D gene TRBD1, 6 bases. Trimming removed 1 base at V and 1 base at J, with 20 bases between. CDR1 is SEHNR and CDR2 is FQNEAQ in the germline V gene (reference sequence). The CDR3 extends over 19 amino acids. The CDR3 here is CASSLGWQGDTRSYNEQFF. In DNA, the CDR3 is TGTGCCAGCAGCTTAGGATGGCAAGGGGACACCCGGTCCTACAATGAGCAGTTCTTC.

V gene TRBV11-2 combines with J gene TRBJ1-2; the D gene is possibly TRBD1 (6 bases). The germline V gene encodes CDR1 SGHAT and CDR2 FQNNGV. V gave up 6 bases and J gave up 6 bases, with 20 bases separating them. CDR3 size: 15 residues. CDR3 DNA sequence: TGTGCCAGCAGACGCATCACAGGGTCAAGAAATGGCTACACCTTC. Its translation is CASRRITGSRNGYTF.

This clone showed up just a few times. V gene TRBV6-4 combines with J gene TRBJ2-7; 12 nucleotides match TRBD2. The CDR3 extends over 14 amino acids. V was clipped by 7 bases and J by 3 bases; unmatched bases: 4. Looked up from germline, CDR1 is MRHNA and CDR2 is SNTAGT. The DNA of the CDR3 is TGTGCCAGCATTACTAGCGGGGGGCTCTACGAGCAGTACTTC. It yields the protein CASITSGGLYEQYF.

The CDR3 DNA reads TGTGCCACCAGTGATGGGCAGGGGGCCAATCAGCCCCAGCATTTT. Translated, it gives CATSDGQGANQPQHF. The chain joins TRBV24-1 to TRBJ1-5; TRBD1 agrees at 8 bases. V dropped 3 bases and J dropped 3; count of bases not matched to a gene: 3. Germline CDR1 reads KGHDR; CDR2 reads SFDVKD. The CDR3 consists of 15 residues.

The chain carries TRBV18 and TRBJ1-1, with D possibly being TRBD1 (5 bases). V lost 3 bases, J lost 9 bases, and 14 bases lay in between. Looked up from germline, CDR1 is KGHSH and CDR2 is LQKENI. The CDR3 sequence is 13 residues long. The CDR3 here is CASSPSTGYQAFF. In nucleotides, the CDR3 is TGTGCCAGCTCACCTAGTACAGGATATCAAGCTTTCTTT.

The rearrangement joins TRBV6-5 to TRBJ1-1; D may be TRBD1 (6 bases). Per germline, CDR1 MNHEY and CDR2 SVGAGI. Trimming stripped 6 bases from V and 0 bases from J, with 11 bases between. This CDR3 is 14 amino acids long. In nucleotides, the CDR3 is TGTGCCAGCAGGCTGGGGGCATTGAACACTGAAGCTTTCTTT. Residues: CASRLGALNTEAFF.

CDR3 region: CASRAGGNTIYF. The CDR3 DNA reads TGTGCCAGTCGAGCGGGAGGAAACACCATATATTTT. The chain carries TRBV19 and TRBJ1-3; D call uncertain. Trimming stripped 8 bases from V and 4 bases from J, with 9 bases between. Per the germline V gene, CDR1 is LNHDA and CDR2 is SQIVND (reference sequence). The CDR3 contains 12 residues.

The chain links TRBV10-2 to TRBJ1-5; TRBD1 agrees at 7 bases. Trimming took 5 bases from V and 6 from J; bases not matched to a gene: 10. CDR3 length: 15 amino acids. Germline CDR1 reads WSHSY; CDR2 reads SAAADI. The CDR3: CASSTDRVGSQPQHF. The CDR3 bases are TGCGCCAGCAGTACCGACAGGGTGGGGAGTCAGCCCCAGCATTTT.

This chain connects TRBV5-5 to TRBJ2-3; D unresolved. The V gene's germline CDR1 is SGHKS and CDR2 YYEKEE (reference sequence). The V end was cut by 0 bases, the J end by 5 bases, with 10 bases between. The CDR3 length is 14 residues. The CDR3 protein is CASSLERIRDTQYF. Written as DNA, the CDR3 is TGTGCCAGCAGCTTGGAGCGAATACGAGATACGCAGTATTTT.

On this clone: Other DNA sequences in the same sample also yield this CDR3. J is TRBJ1-4 and V is TRBV5-1; D might be TRBD1 (6 bases). In germline, CDR1 is SGHRS, CDR2 YFSETQ. V shed 2 bases and J shed 5 bases, with 10 bases lying between them. The CDR3 length is 14 residues. The CDR3 sequence: CASSLAGVNEKLFF. The CDR3 DNA is TGCGCCAGCAGCTTAGCAGGGGTAAATGAAAAACTGTTTTTT.

The CDR3 bases are TGCGCCAGCAGCCAAGAGGCGGACAGAGGATACGAGCAGTACTTC. As protein: CASSQEADRGYEQYF. V is TRBV4-3 and J is TRBJ2-7, with D perhaps TRBD1 (6 bases). V dropped 0 bases and J dropped 4 bases, with 13 bases sitting between them. The germline V gene encodes CDR1 LGHNA and CDR2 YSLEER. The CDR3 covers 15 residues.